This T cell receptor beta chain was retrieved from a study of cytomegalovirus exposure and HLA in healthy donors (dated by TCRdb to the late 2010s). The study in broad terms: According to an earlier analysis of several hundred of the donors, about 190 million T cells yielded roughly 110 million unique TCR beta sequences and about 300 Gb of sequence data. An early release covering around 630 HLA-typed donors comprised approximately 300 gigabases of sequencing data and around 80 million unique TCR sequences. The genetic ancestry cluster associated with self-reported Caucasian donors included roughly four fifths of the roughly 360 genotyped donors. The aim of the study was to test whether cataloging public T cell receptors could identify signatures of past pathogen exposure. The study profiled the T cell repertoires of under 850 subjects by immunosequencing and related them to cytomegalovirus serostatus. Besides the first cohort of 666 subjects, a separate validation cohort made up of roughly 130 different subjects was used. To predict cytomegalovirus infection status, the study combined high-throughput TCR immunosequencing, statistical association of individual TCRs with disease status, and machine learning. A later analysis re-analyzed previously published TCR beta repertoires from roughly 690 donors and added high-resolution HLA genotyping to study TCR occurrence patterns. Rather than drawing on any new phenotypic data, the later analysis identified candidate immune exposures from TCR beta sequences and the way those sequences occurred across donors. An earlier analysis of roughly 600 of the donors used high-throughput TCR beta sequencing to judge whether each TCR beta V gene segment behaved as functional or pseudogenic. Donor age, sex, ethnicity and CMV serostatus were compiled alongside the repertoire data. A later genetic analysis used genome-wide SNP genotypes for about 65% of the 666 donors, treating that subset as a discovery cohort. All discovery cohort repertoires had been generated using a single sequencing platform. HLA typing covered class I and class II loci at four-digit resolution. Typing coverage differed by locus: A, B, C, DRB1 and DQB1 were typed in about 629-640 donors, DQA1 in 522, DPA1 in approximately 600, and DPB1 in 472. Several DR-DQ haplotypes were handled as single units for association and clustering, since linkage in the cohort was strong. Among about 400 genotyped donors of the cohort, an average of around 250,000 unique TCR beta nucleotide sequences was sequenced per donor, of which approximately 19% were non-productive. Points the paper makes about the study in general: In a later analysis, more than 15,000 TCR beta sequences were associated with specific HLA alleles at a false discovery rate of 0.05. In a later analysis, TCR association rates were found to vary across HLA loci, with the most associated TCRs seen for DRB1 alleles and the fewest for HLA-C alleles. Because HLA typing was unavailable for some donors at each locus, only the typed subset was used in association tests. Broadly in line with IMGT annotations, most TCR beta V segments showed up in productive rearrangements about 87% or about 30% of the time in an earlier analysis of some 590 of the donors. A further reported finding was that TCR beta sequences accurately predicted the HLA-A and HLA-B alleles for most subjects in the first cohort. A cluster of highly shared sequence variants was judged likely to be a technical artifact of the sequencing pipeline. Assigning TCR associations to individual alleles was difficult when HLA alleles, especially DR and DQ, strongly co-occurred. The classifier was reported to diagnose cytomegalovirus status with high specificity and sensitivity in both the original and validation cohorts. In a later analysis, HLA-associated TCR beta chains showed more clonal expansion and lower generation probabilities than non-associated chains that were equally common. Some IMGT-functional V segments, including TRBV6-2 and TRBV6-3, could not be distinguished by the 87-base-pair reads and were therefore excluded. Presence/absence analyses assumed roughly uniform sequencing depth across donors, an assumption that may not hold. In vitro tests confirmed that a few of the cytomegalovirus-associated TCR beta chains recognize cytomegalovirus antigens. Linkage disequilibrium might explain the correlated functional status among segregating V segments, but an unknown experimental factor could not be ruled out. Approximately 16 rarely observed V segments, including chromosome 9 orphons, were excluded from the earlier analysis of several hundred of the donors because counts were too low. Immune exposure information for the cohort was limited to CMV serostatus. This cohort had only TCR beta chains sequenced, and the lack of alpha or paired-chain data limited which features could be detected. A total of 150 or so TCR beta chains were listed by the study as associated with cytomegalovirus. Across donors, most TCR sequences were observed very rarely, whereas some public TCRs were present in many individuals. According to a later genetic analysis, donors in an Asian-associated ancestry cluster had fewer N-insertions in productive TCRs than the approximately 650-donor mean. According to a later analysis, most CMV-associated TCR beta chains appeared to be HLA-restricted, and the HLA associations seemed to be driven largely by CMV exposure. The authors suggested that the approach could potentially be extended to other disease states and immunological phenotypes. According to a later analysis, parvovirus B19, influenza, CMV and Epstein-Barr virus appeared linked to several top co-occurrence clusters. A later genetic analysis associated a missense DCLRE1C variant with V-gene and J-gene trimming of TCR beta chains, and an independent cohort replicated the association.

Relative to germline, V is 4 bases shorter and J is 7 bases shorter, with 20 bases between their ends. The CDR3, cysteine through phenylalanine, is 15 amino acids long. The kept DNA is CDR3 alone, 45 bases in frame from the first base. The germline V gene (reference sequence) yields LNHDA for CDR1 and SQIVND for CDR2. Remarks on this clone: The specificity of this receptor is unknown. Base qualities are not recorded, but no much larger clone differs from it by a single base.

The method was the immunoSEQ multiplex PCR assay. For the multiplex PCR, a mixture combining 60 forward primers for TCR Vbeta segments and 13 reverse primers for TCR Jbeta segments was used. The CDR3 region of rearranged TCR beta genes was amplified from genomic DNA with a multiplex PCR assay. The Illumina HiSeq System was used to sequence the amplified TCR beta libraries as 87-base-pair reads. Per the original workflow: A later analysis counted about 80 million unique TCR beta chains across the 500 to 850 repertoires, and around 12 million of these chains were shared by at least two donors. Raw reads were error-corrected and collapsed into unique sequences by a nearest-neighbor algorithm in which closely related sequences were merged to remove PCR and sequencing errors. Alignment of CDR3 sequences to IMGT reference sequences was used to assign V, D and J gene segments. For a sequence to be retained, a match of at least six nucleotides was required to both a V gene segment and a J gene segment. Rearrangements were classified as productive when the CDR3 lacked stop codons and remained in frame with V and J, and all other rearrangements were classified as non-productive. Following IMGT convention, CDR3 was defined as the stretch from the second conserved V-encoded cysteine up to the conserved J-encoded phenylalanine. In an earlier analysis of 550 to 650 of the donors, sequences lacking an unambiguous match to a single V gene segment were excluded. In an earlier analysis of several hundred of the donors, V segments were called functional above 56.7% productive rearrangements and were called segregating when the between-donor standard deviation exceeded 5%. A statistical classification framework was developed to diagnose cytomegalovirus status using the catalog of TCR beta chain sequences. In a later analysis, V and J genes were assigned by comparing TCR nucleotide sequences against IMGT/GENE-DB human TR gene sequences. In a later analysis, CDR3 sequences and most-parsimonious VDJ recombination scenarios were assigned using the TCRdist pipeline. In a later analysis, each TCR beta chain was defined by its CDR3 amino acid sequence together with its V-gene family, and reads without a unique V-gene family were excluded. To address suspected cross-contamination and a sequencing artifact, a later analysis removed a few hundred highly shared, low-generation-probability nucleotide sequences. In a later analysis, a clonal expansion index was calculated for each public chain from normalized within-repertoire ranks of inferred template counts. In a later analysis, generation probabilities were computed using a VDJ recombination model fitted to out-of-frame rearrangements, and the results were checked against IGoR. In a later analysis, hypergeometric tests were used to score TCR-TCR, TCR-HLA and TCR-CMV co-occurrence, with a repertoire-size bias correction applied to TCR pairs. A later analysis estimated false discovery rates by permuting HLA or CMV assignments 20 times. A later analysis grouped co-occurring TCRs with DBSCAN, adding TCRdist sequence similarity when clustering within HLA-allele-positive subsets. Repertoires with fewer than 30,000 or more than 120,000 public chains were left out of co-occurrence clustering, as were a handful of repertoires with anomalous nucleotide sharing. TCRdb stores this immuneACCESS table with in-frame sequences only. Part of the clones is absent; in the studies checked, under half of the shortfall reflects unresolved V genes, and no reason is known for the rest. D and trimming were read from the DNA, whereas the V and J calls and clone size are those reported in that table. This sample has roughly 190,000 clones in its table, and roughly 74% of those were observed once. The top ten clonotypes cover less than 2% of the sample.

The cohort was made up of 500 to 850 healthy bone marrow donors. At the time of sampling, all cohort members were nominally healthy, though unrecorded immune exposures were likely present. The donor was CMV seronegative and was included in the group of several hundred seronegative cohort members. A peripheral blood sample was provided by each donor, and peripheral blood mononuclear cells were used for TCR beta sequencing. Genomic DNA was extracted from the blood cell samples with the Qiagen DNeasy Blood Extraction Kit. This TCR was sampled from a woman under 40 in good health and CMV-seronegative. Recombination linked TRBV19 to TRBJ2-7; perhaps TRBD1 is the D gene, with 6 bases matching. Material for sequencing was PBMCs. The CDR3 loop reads CASSTQRPGTREQYF. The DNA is TGTGCCAGTAGTACACAGAGGCCGGGGACACGGGAGCAGTACTTC.